The 3 T cell receptor beta chains below come from one sample, sequenced in a study of high-grade serous ovarian cancer treatment subgroups (dated by TCRdb to the early 2020s). Libraries were made using the immunoSEQ multiplex PCR assay. This is the immuneACCESS table as TCRdb keeps it, with only in-frame sequences that have V and J called. A part of the clones is gone; compared with another copy, unresolved V genes explain less than half, and the rest is unexplained. Present in this sample are approximately 4,000 clones, roughly four fifths of which were seen just once. 5.5% of the sample lies in the top ten. Collection of tumor samples took place before definitive surgery or chemotherapy. Material for sequencing was tumor tissue. All receptors come from a human donor with high-grade serous ovarian cancer.

The chain couples TRBV6-5 to TRBJ2-7, with TRBD2 identical over 10 bases. CDR3 length: 15 residues. Germline V gene data show CDR1 as MNHEY and CDR2 as SVGAGI. V was clipped by 5 bases and J by 6 bases; unmatched bases: 10. CDR3: CASSSPISGRAEQYF. DNA of the CDR3: TGTGCCAGCAGTAGTCCGATCAGCGGGAGGGCCGAGCAGTACTTC.

This clone is large in the sample. The gene calls are TRBV5-4 and TRBJ2-7, with D uncertain. The CDR3 spans 15 residues. The V end was cut by 1 base, the J end by 2 bases, with 13 bases between. In germline, CDR1 is SGHNT, CDR2 YYREEE (reference sequence). CDR3 amino acids: CASSLSHHSTYEQYF. Here the CDR3 DNA reads TGTGCCAGCAGCTTGTCCCACCATAGCACCTACGAGCAGTACTTC.

The V and J genes are TRBV11-2 and TRBJ2-1; 9 bases match TRBD2. The J segment lost 9 bases and the V segment lost 1 base, leaving 7 bases of the junction unmatched. This CDR3 has 15 amino acids. Germline CDR1 reads SGHAT; CDR2 reads FQNNGV. The CDR3 loop is CASSLGGLALSEQFF. The CDR3, as DNA: TGTGCCAGCAGCTTAGGGGGACTAGCTTTATCTGAGCAGTTCTTC.